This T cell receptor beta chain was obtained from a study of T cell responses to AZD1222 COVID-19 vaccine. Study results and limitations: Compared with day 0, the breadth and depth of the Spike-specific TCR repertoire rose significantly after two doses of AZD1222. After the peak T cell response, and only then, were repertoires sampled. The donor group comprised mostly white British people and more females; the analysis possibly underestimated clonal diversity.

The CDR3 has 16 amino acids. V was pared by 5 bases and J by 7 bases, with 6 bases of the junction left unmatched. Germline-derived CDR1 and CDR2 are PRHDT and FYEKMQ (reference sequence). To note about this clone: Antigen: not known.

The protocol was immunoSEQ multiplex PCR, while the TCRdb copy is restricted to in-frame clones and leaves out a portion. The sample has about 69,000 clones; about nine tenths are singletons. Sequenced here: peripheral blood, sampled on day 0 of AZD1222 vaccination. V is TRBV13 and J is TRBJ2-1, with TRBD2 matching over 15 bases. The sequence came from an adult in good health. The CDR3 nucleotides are TGTGCCAGCAGCCGTTCCGGACTAGCGGGGGGGAATGAGCAGTTCTTC. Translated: CASSRSGLAGGNEQFF.